The entry below gives a single TCR beta chain sequence along with its context. The CDR3 loop spans 13 amino acids. The germline V gene encodes CDR1 LGHNT and CDR2 FRNRAP. Trimming took off 3 bases at V and 6 bases at J, with 9 bases between the two ends. Regarding treatment: randomized to nivolumab then ipilimumab (arm A) or the reverse (arm B). Measured with immunoSEQ multiplex PCR; TCRdb has only the in-frame clones, and not every one. The profile covers 10,000 to 15,000 clones, with around 20% appearing a single time and roughly 6.5% taken by the ten largest. This entry comes from a study of sequential checkpoint blockade in melanoma. Study background: Maintenance nivolumab came after either treatment sequence. DNA from 70 to 95 pretreatment tumor samples underwent TCRβ immunosequencing. Under 25 patients had matched tumor biopsies before treatment and at week 13 after nivolumab or ipilimumab alone.

Sequenced here: tumor tissue (inferred from file names), sampled from a patient given nivolumab and ipilimumab in sequence. The source of this sequence is a human donor with melanoma. The chain employs TRBV12-5 and TRBJ2-1; no definite D call. Written as DNA, the CDR3 is TGTGCTAGTGGTTTATTCGGTAGCAATGAGCAGTTCTTC. Translating gives CASGLFGSNEQFF.